This T cell receptor (beta chain) was found in a study of blood T cell repertoires in COVID-19. About the study: Sample material is recorded as cDNA or gDNA derived from T cells, B-cell-depleted T cells, or PBMCs.

The CDR3 is made up of 15 amino acids. CDR1 is SGHDT, CDR2 YYEEEE, per germline. The V end lost 0 bases, the J end lost 4 bases, and 13 bases lay between the germline ends. Original data processing: Nucleated cell counts were estimated from reference gene primer amplification. Method: immunoSEQ multiplex PCR; TCRdb's copy keeps in-frame clones and lacks some. That table gives V, J and clone size, and the DNA gave D and trimming. There are 70,000 to 75,000 clones in the sample; around nine tenths occur only once, and roughly 5% lies in the top ten. The sequenced material came from peripheral blood. The TCR originated in a woman aged 18-29 years with acute or convalescent COVID-19. The genes are TRBV5-6 and TRBJ1-2; D is ambiguous. The CDR3 here is CASSLGQEGFYGYTF. CDR3 in DNA: TGTGCCAGCAGCTTGGGTCAGGAGGGATTCTATGGCTACACCTTC.